This TCR beta chain is drawn from a study of blood T cells in healthy people across ages. Findings and limits, study-wide: There were more naive CD4+ cells and higher diversity in long-lived donors than in aged donors.

Concerning this clonotype itself: Its antigen is undetermined.

This CDR3 comprises 15 residues. Germline-derived CDR1 and CDR2 are MNHEY and SMNVEV (reference sequence). Trimming took 11 bases from V and 4 from J, leaving 23 bases between them. Sample-barcoded 5' priming and a J-beta primer mix drove a second PCR of 7 to 11 cycles. TCRdb re-called the 5' RACE reads through MiXCR, storing one row per CDR3 protein. The sample records nearly 1 million distinct CDR3 sequences, about 53% being singletons. Sample: blood. The TCR was taken from an older woman in good health. The gene calls are TRBV27 and TRBJ2-5; D unresolved. This CDR3 is CAGSRSWRRGETQYF. CDR3 nucleotides: TGTGCCGGCTCAAGATCGTGGCGGAGAGGAGAGACCCAGTACTTC.